These 24 T cell receptor beta chains came from one sample sequenced in a study of T cells in Graves' hyperthyroidism and ophthalmopathy. Amplification of TCR beta CDR3 regions was performed using RNA transcripts as template. The HTBI set primed first-round TCR CDR3 RT-PCR. TCRdb passed the multiplex PCR reads through MiXCR, listing each CDR3 protein once. The table includes 530,000 or so distinct CDR3 sequences, roughly 17% detected once. The sample taken for sequencing was blood. The receptor set was obtained from a woman in her late teens or twenties with Graves' ophthalmopathy.

The chain employs TRBV2 and TRBJ2-3, with D perhaps matching TRBD2 (6 bases). Trimming removed 8 bases at V and 0 bases at J, with 15 bases between. Germline V CDR1 and CDR2: SNHLY, FYNNEI. The CDR3 has 15 amino acids. The CDR3 sequence is CASQRGSSSTDTQYF. The CDR3 DNA follows: TGTGCCAGCCAACGGGGGAGCTCTAGCACAGATACGCAGTATTTT.

The chain carries TRBV11-2 and TRBJ2-5; no firm D call. The CDR3 runs 11 residues. The V end lost 5 bases, the J end lost 5 bases, and 6 bases lay between the germline ends. CDR1 is SGHAT, CDR2 FQNNGV, per germline. The CDR3 loop is CASSIAETQYF. In DNA, the CDR3 is TGTGCCAGCAGCATCGCGGAGACCCAGTACTTC.

This clonotype was seen many times. V and J are TRBV11-3 and TRBJ2-1; TRBD2 agrees at 11 bases. Germline CDR1 is SGHNT and CDR2 is YENEEA. V gave up 5 bases and J gave up 12 bases; unmatched junction bases: 15. This CDR3 has 16 residues. This CDR3 is CASSPSFSGGAGWQFF. In nucleotides, the CDR3 is TGTGCCAGCAGCCCCAGTTTTAGCGGGGGGGCTGGTTGGCAGTTCTTC.

The sample holds a few counts of this clonotype. The rearrangement uses TRBV6-1 and TRBJ1-2, with D hard to call. The CDR3 is 11 amino acids. V lost 11 bases, J lost 7 bases, and 14 bases lay in between. Germline CDR1 and CDR2: MNHNS and SASEGT. In DNA form, the CDR3 reads TGTGCCCGGGTGGGAGATAGTGGCTACACCTTC. This codes for CARVGDSGYTF.

The table lists this clonotype with many counts. This chain links TRBV7-8 with TRBJ2-7; TRBD1 might be the D (7 bases). Deletions cut 2 bases from V and 2 bases from J, with 13 bases between. The CDR3 has 15 residues. Per the germline V gene, CDR1 is SGHVS and CDR2 is FQNEAQ. The CDR3 DNA is TGTGCCAGCAGCTTATCCCCAGGGGGGACCTACGAGCAGTACTTC. This sequence encodes CASSLSPGGTYEQYF.

This clonotype was counted only a few times. The genes are TRBV20-1 and TRBJ2-7; D gene ambiguous. Germline lookup yields CDR1 DFQATT and CDR2 SNEGSKA (reference sequence). The CDR3 is 14 residues long. V dropped 2 bases and J dropped 1 base, with 12 bases sitting between them. The CDR3 spells CSARSPHPSYEQYF. The CDR3 DNA sequence: TGCAGTGCTAGATCTCCACACCCGTCCTACGAGCAGTACTTC.

The chain combines TRBV4-2 with TRBJ2-3, with 8 bases that match TRBD2. The V gene end was trimmed by 1 base and the J gene end by 4 bases; junction bases not matched to a gene: 10. This CDR3 comprises 17 residues. The germline CDR1 and CDR2 sequences are LGHNA and YNFKEQ. The CDR3 bases are TGTGCCAGCAGCCAAGTCACGCCGGGACTAGAAGCAGATACGCAGTATTTT. Translated: CASSQVTPGLEADTQYF.

The table lists this clonotype with many counts. The chain is built from TRBV11-2 and TRBJ1-1; 8 positions agree with TRBD1. The J segment lost 1 base and the V segment lost 5 bases, leaving 9 bases of the junction unmatched. The CDR3 runs 16 residues. Germline CDR1 SGHAT, CDR2 FQNNGV. The CDR3 region has the DNA TGTGCCAGCAGCCCCGGACAGGGAGGGGAGAACACTGAAGCTTTCTTT. As protein: CASSPGQGGENTEAFF.

This clonotype appeared a few times. V is TRBV19 and J is TRBJ2-7, with D uncertain. CDR3 length equals 15 residues. Germline CDR1 LNHDA, CDR2 SQIVND (reference sequence). Trimming stripped 5 bases from V and 0 bases from J, with 14 bases between. The CDR3 loop reads CASSPKARSSYEQYF. The CDR3 DNA reads as TGTGCCAGTAGTCCTAAGGCACGAAGCTCCTACGAGCAGTACTTC.

This clonotype was counted ten times or more. V gene TRBV13 combines with J gene TRBJ2-1; 7 bases agree with TRBD2. Germline CDR1 reads PRHDT; CDR2 reads FYEKMQ (reference sequence). This CDR3 region has 12 residues. With 4 bases clipped from V and 10 bases from J, the junction kept 4 bases outside the gene matches. As DNA, the CDR3 is TGTGCCAGCAGCTCCGGGACTATCGAGCAGTTCTTC. It translates to CASSSGTIEQFF. Full variable domain (rest looked up from reference TRBV13 and TRBJ2-1): AAGVIQSPRHLIKEKRETATLKCYPIPRHDTVYWYQQGPGQDPQFLISFYEKMQSDKGSIPDRFSAQQFSDYHSELNMSSLELGDSALYFCASSSGTIEQFFGPGTRLTVL.

This clonotype has at least ten counts. This CDR3 reads CASSPKILGSGTEAFF. The CDR3 bases are TGTGCCAGCTCACCCAAAATCTTGGGGTCTGGCACTGAAGCTTTCTTT. The rearrangement joins TRBV18 to TRBJ1-1; D ambiguous. CDR1 KGHSH and CDR2 LQKENI come from the germline V gene. The CDR3 is 16 residues long. The V end was cut by 3 bases, the J end by 4 bases, with 18 bases between.

V usage is TRBV19 and J usage is TRBJ1-6, with TRBD1 as a possible D gene (6 bases). The CDR3 extends over 17 amino acids. Trimming left V 6 bases short and J 0 bases short, with 15 bases between. Germline CDR1 is LNHDA and CDR2 is SQIVND (reference sequence). CDR3 in amino acids: CASSKTRGNSYNSPLHF. The DNA of the CDR3 is TGTGCCAGTAGCAAAACAAGGGGGAACTCCTATAATTCACCCCTCCACTTT.

The chain joins TRBV29-1 to TRBJ1-5; 7 bases align to TRBD1. J was trimmed by 4 bases and V by 0 bases; bases with no gene match: 3. The CDR3 is 14 amino acids. Germline CDR1 reads SQVTM; CDR2 reads ANQGSEA. CDR3 amino acids: CSVEDRDRNQPQHF. CDR3 coding DNA: TGCAGCGTTGAAGATCGGGACAGAAATCAGCCCCAGCATTTT.

The rearrangement joins TRBV5-1 to TRBJ1-5, with no clear D. CDR1 is SGHRS, CDR2 YFSETQ, per germline. This CDR3 region has 15 residues. Trimming left V 4 bases short and J 5 bases short, with 16 bases between. CDR3 in DNA: TGCGCCAGCAGCCAAGATACTCCGGGGTATCAGCCCCAGCATTTT. Translated: CASSQDTPGYQPQHF.

The gene calls are TRBV27 and TRBJ2-7, with 11 bases identical to TRBD2. Germline V gives CDR1 MNHEY, CDR2 SMNVEV (reference sequence). This CDR3 is built from 15 residues. V was pared by 8 bases and J by 2 bases, with 8 bases of the junction left unmatched. The CDR3 here is CASGVTSGETYEQYF. For the CDR3, the DNA is TGTGCCAGCGGCGTGACTAGCGGGGAAACCTACGAGCAGTACTTC.

Many counts were recorded for this clonotype. The V call is TRBV10-3, the J call TRBJ1-2, with D perhaps matching TRBD1 (6 bases). Between the trimmed V and J ends, which lost 4 bases and 2 bases, there was a span of 11 bases. Germline CDR1 is ENHRY and CDR2 is SYGVKD. The length of the CDR3 is 14 residues. The CDR3 reads CAISGGGQNYGYTF. CDR3 DNA sequence: TGTGCCATCAGTGGAGGAGGACAGAACTATGGCTACACCTTC.

The chain carries TRBV10-3 and TRBJ1-1, with 7 bases fitting TRBD1. V shed 11 bases and J 5 bases; nucleotides not matched to a gene: 2. CDR3 length: 10 amino acids. Germline lookup yields CDR1 ENHRY and CDR2 SYGVKD. The CDR3 DNA follows: TGTGCCTCACAGGGGACTGAAGCTTTCTTT. Amino acids: CASQGTEAFF.

This clonotype was seen a few times. The rearrangement links TRBV5-8 to TRBJ2-3; D may match TRBD1 or TRBD2 (5 bases each). CDR3 length equals 16 residues. The V end lost 4 bases, the J end lost 3 bases, and 18 bases lay between the germline ends. The germline CDR1 and CDR2 sequences are SGHTS and YDEGEE. This chain's CDR3 is CASSLGRDQGTDTQYF. The DNA of the CDR3 is TGTGCCAGCAGCCTGGGACGGGATCAAGGTACAGATACGCAGTATTTT.

V and J are TRBV20-1 and TRBJ1-1; the match to TRBD1 covers 8 bases. With V trimmed by 3 bases and J by 0 bases, 12 bases remained unmatched. From germline, CDR1 is DFQATT and CDR2 SNEGSKA (reference sequence). This CDR3 spans 17 amino acids. Here the CDR3 reads CSASDRGGSRVNTEAFF. CDR3 DNA: TGCAGTGCTAGCGACAGGGGAGGTAGTAGGGTGAACACTGAAGCTTTCTTT.

In this sample, this clonotype turned up many times. The chain uses TRBV20-1 and TRBJ1-2, with 7 bases lining up with TRBD1. Per germline, CDR1 DFQATT and CDR2 SNEGSKA (reference sequence). The CDR3 runs to 14 residues. After removal of 5 bases from V and 3 bases from J, the junction contained 9 bases not matched to a gene. The CDR3 DNA is TGCAGTGCTCAAAAGACAGGGATTGACTATGGCTACACCTTC. This codes for CSAQKTGIDYGYTF.

This clonotype was seen ten or more times. This chain uses TRBV6-1 with TRBJ1-1, with 8 nucleotides matching TRBD1. This CDR3 spans 14 amino acids. CDR1 and CDR2 from the germline V gene are MNHNS and SASEGT. The ends lost 9 bases at V and 4 bases at J; junction bases unmatched: 10. The CDR3 coding sequence is TGTGCCAGTAGTTGGGTTCAGGGGGCCACTGAAGCTTTCTTT. It is translated as CASSWVQGATEAFF.

This clonotype was found a few times. V and J are TRBV6-2 or TRBV6-3 and TRBJ2-5, with TRBD2 matching over 8 bases. CDR3 length equals 15 residues. V lost 4 bases to trimming and J lost 5 bases; unmatched junction nucleotides: 9. Germline V CDR1 and CDR2: MNHEY, SVGEGT. The CDR3 nucleotides are TGTGCCAGCAGTTTCACGGGGGGGCCGAGGGAGACCCAGTACTTC. Protein product: CASSFTGGPRETQYF.

Comments on this clonotype: This may be a read error: a much more frequent sequence differs by one nucleotide. The chain links TRBV2 to TRBJ1-4; the D gene is possibly TRBD1 (5 bases). Between the trimmed V and J ends, which lost 6 bases and 1 base, there was a span of 12 bases. The length of the CDR3 is 15 residues. CDR1 is SNHLY, CDR2 FYNNEI, per germline. The DNA for the CDR3 is TGTGCCAGCAGGATCGACAGCGGAACTAATGAAAAACTGTTTTTT. Amino acid sequence: CASRIDSGTNEKLFF.

This clonotype came up many times. The V and J genes are TRBV2 and TRBJ2-5; a possible D gene is TRBD2 (5 bases). CDR1 is SNHLY and CDR2 is FYNNEI in the germline V gene. The ends were cut back, 5 bases at V and 1 base at J, with 17 bases in the middle. There are 16 residues in the CDR3. The CDR3 DNA sequence: TGTGCCAGCAGTTTACTTAGGACCGGGGTCCAAGAGACCCAGTACTTC. As protein: CASSLLRTGVQETQYF.